This T cell receptor beta chain is drawn from a study of shared clonotypes between healthy human individuals (TCRdb year 2020). In the study overall: A couple of women and three men aged 18 to 49 years were included in the cohort. For each donor, CD4 naive and CD4 memory were each given three plates, CD8 naive was given two plates, and CD8 memory was given one plate. The study deeply sequenced blood TCR repertoires of about five healthy adults to estimate repertoire size and the extent of clonotype sharing between individuals. To increase sequencing depth and limit assay-specific biases, TCR repertoire library preparation and sequencing were carried out by different laboratories using diverse techniques. Per donor, leukapheresis produced somewhere between about 0.8 and 9 billion PBMCs.

Donors were healthy HIV-negative adults with no recently reported acute infections or vaccinations. Every donor was a Caucasian adult living in Nashville, Tennessee, USA. CD4+ T cells were enriched by magnetic negative selection; naive cells were then positively selected on CD45RA, and the negative fraction formed the memory subset. Blood was obtained by leukapheresis, after which PBMCs were separated by Ficoll-Histopaque density gradient centrifugation and cryopreserved in liquid nitrogen vapor phase. Analytical flow cytometry was used to check the purity and quantity of every magnetically sorted T cell population. Genomic DNA was isolated from every sorted fraction and measured by UV absorbance on a Nanodrop 2000c. About this clone itself: Its antigen is still unknown. Per-nucleotide qualities are absent, and no much larger clonotype sits a single base away.

What the research found in general, with its limitations: Even with the large sequencing depth, rarefaction of the sorted-subset datasets indicated that sequencing was incomplete. Compared with non-shared clonotypes, clonotypes shared by all four sorted-subset donors had higher generation probabilities. Only blood was sampled, and tissue TCR repertoires likely differ from those in blood. The genetic and exposure-history diversity represented was limited by the small number of donors. Pairwise subsampling indicated that sequencing depth was expected to affect the degree of clonotype sharing among donors. Across a few donors, about 4.5% of naive CD4, 3% to 4% of naive CD8, 2.3% of memory CD4, and approximately 0.4% of memory CD8 clonotypes were shared. Estimated clonotype richness was generally larger for naive than for memory subsets.

For CDR1 and CDR2, the germline V gene lists SGHRS and YFSETQ. From the cysteine through the phenylalanine, the CDR3 covers 15 amino acids. Only CDR3 DNA remains: 45 bases, in frame from the first base. The junction shows trimming of 1 base on V and 5 bases on J, plus 16 bases between the germline ends. TCR CDR3 regions were amplified from genomic DNA by multiplex PCR using the deep immunoSEQ assay. For each cell subset, the extracted genomic DNA was distributed evenly across all wells of several immunoSEQ 96-well plates, and each plate served as one replicate. For sorted subsets, 200 to 250 ng genomic DNA, equal to about 30,000 T cell genomes, was loaded into each replicate PCR. Purified libraries were quantified with a Qubit 3.0 fluorometer, sized on a Bioanalyzer 2100, and re-quantified with the KAPA Library Quantification kit. Each immunoSEQ 96-well plate was sequenced on its own single-read 150-cycle Illumina NextSeq 550 flow cell. The published analysis was carried out like this. The immunoSEQ output contained only junctional sequences without quality scores, so filtering could not match that applied to full-length reads. Sequences were annotated with PyIR, a Python wrapper for IgBLAST v1.9, and V/J genes and CDR3 were assigned using IMGT germline references. Reads with weak V/J assignments (E-value above 1e-6), missing CDR3, stop codons, out-of-frame junctions, or ambiguous translated residues were removed. V3J clonotypes were defined by identical inferred V gene, J gene, and CDR3 amino acid sequence. The percentage overlap between two repertoires was calculated by dividing the number of shared unique clonotypes by the size of the smaller repertoire. Repertoire richness was assessed with RTK rarefaction, the Chao1 estimator, and Recon v2.1 estimates of unobserved clonotypes. Generation probabilities for all TCRbeta clonotypes obtained by the gDNA method from a handful of donors were computed using OLGA. In TCRdb, the immuneACCESS table is reduced to in-frame sequences with V and J assigned. These tables do not hold every clone; where another copy was compared, an unresolved V gene accounts for under half, and the others remain unexplained. That table gives V, J and clone size, and the DNA gave D and trimming. The sample records roughly 650,000 clones, more than 95% of which are singletons. The ten largest account for 0.045% to 0.07% of the sample.

Specimen: naive CD4+ T cells sorted from blood. The meaning of the sample's cell subset or site label: CD45RA+ positively selected. The source of this sequence is a woman in her twenties or thirties in good health. The rearranged chain carries TRBV5-1 and TRBJ2-7, and TRBD2 may be the D gene, going by 5 matching bases. CDR3 sequence: CASSLFPPRDDEQYF. DNA sequence: TGCGCCAGCAGCTTGTTTCCCCCACGGGATGACGAGCAGTACTTC. With all but the CDR3 taken from the reference TRBV5-1 and TRBJ2-7 genes, the full variable domain is: KAGVTQTPRYLIKTRGQQVTLSCSPISGHRSVSWYQQTPGQGLQFLFEYFSETQRNKGNFPGRFSGRQFSNSRSEMNVSTLELGDSALYLCASSLFPPRDDEQYFGPGTRLTVT.